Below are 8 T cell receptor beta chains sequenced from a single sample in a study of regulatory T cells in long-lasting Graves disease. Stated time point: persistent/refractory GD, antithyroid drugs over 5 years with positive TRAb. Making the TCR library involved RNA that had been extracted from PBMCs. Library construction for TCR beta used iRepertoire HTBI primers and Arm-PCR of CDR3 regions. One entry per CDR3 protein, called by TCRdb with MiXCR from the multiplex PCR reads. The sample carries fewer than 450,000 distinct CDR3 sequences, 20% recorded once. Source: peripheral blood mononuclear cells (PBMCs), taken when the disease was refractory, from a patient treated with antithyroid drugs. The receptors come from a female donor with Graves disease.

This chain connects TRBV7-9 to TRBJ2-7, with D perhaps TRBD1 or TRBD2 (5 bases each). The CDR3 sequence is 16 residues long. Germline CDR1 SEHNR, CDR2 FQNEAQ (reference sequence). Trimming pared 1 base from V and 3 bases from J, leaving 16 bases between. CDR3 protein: CASSLDVPGRIYEQYF. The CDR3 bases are TGTGCCAGCAGCTTAGATGTGCCGGGACGGATCTACGAGCAGTACTTC.

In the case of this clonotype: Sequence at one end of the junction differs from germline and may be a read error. The CDR3 loop reads CASRTGTNPGELFF. CDR3 bases: TGTGCCAGCAGGACCGGGACGAACCCCGGGGAGCTGTTTTTT. The chain carries TRBV7-3 and TRBJ2-2; D may be TRBD1 or TRBD2 (5 bases each). The germline CDR1 and CDR2 sequences are SGHTA and FQGTGA. This CDR3 region has 14 residues.

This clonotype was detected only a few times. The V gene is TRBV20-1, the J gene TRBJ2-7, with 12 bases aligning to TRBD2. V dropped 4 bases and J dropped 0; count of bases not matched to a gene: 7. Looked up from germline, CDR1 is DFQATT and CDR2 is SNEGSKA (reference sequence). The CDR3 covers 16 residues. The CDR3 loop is CSATGTSGFSSYEQYF. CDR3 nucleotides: TGCAGTGCTACAGGGACTAGCGGGTTTAGCTCCTACGAGCAGTACTTC.

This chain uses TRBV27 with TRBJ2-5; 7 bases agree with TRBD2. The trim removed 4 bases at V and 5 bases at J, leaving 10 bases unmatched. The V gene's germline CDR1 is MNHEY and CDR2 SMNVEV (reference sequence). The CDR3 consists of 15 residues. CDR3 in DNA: TGTGCCAGCAGTTCCCGGGGAGGGCGCGCCGAGACCCAGTACTTC. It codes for CASSSRGGRAETQYF.

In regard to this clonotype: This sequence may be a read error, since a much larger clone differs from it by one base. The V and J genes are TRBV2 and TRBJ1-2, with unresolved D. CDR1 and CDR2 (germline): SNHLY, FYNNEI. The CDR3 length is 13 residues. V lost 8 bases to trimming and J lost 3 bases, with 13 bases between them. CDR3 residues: CASCVSGDYGYTF. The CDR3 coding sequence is TGTGCCAGCTGTGTGTCAGGAGACTATGGCTACACCTTC.

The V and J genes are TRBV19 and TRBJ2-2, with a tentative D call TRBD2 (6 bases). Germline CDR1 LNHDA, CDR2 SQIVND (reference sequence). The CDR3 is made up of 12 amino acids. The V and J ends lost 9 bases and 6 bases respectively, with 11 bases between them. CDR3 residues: CASQGLAGELFF. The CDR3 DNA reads TGTGCCAGCCAGGGACTCGCCGGGGAGCTGTTTTTT. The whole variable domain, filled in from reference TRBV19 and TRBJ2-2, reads DGGITQSPKYLFRKEGQNVTLSCEQNLNHDAMYWYRQDPGQGLRLIYYSQIVNDFQKGDIAEGYSVSREKKESFPLTVTSAQKNPTAFYLCASQGLAGELFFGEGSRLTVL.

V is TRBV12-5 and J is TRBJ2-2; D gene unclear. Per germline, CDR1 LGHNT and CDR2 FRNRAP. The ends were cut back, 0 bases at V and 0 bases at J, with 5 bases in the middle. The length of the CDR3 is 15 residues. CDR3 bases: TGTGCTAGTGGTTTGGTGATAACGAACACCGGGGAGCTGTTTTTT. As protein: CASGLVITNTGELFF.

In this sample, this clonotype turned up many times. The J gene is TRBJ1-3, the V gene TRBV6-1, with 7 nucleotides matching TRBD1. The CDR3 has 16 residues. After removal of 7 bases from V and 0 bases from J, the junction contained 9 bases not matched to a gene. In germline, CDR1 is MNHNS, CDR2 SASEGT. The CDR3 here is CASTSGQFFSGNTIYF. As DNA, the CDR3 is TGTGCCAGCACGTCGGGACAGTTCTTCTCTGGAAACACCATATATTTT.